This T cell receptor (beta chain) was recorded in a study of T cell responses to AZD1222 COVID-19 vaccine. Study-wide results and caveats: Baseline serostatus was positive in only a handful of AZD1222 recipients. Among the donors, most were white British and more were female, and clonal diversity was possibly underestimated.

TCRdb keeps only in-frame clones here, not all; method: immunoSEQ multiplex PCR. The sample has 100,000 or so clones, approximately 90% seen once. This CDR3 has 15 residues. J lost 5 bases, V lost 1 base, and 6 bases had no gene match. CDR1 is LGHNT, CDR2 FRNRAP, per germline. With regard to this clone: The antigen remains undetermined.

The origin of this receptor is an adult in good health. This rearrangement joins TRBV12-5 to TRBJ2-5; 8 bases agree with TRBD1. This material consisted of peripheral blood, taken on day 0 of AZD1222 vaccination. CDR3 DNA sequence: TGTGCTAGTGGTTTGGCTTCAGGGGGCGCGGAGACCCAGTACTTC. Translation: CASGLASGGAETQYF.